This section outlines one TCR beta chain sequence together with its context. There are a few counts of this clonotype. This clone's antigen is unknown. There are no base qualities to consult, and no much larger clone falls within one base. These data come from a study of response to subunit inactivated influenza vaccine (dated by TCRdb to 2016 to 2019). General notes on the study: Deep quantitative profiling of the T cell receptor repertoire was used in the study to follow responses to a trivalent subunit inactivated influenza vaccine. What the research found in general, with its limitations: The authors proposed that each seasonal influenza vaccination may bring in only a limited number of new T cells.

The CDR3 contains 16 residues, cysteine and phenylalanine counted. Solely the CDR3 DNA is kept, with 48 bases framed from the first base. Trimming removed 6 bases from V and 4 bases from J, leaving 18 bases between the germline ends. Library creation used RT-PCR. TCRdb records Illumina HiSeq 2500 as the sequencer. Using fastp trimming at Q25 and MiXCR clonotype assembly, TCRdb reanalyzed the public sequencing data and kept in-frame beta chains. Identical CDR3 protein sequences are pooled into one entry, listed with their most common genes and DNA. For this sample there are under 750,000 distinct CDR3 sequences; roughly 10% appear just once. 10% of the sample is taken by the ten largest.

Sequences were derived from PBMCs from blood, sampled on the day of vaccination. The rearranged chain carries TRBV12-3 or TRBV12-4 and TRBJ2-2; the D gene is perhaps TRBD1 or TRBD2, each of them matching over 5 bases. The clonotype was recovered from a man aged 45-65 years who received an inactivated influenza vaccine. Donor details come from another sample of the same person, matched by shared clones. For the CDR3, the sequence is CASSPLPGRTTGELFF. The DNA reads TGTGCCAGCAGCCCCCTCCCGGGACGAACCACCGGGGAGCTGTTTTTT.